Listed below are T cell receptor beta chains from one sample, sequenced in a study of blood T cell repertoires in COVID-19. Using immunoSEQ multiplex PCR, the repertoire was profiled, and TCRdb retains in-frame clones only, with some absent. The sample contains 150,000 to 190,000 clones, around 91% of which appear only once. Sequencing input: peripheral blood. These receptors all come from a middle-aged woman with acute or convalescent COVID-19. The CDR3 runs from the conserved cysteine through the conserved F or W. The D gene is left open where the match is weak. The size entry is marked missing in some rows and otherwise reads once, few, many or a size class.

clone_size j_call v_call d_call cdr3_aa cdr3_nt
few TRBJ2-7 TRBV10-1 NA CASSESRTAYEQYF TGCGCCAGCAGTGAGTCCAGGACAGCCTACGAGCAGTACTTC
NA TRBJ1-6 TRBV4-1 NA CASSQDPSGVASPLHF TGCGCCAGCAGCCAAGACCCCTCGGGGGTAGCTTCACCCCTCCACTTT
NA TRBJ2-7 TRBV6-5 TRBD2 CASRSAGGVSGEQYF TGTGCCAGCAGGTCTGCGGGGGGCGTCTCTGGCGAGCAGTACTTC
NA TRBJ2-2 TRBV4-1 TRBD2 CASSISGGNTGELFF TGCGCCAGCAGTATCAGCGGGGGGAACACCGGGGAGCTGTTTTTT
NA TRBJ2-7 TRBV19 NA CASTSGTYEQYF TGTGCCAGCACAAGCGGAACGTACGAGCAGTACTTC
NA TRBJ2-4 TRBV4-1 TRBD1 CASSQGAGGLAKNIQYF TGCGCCAGCAGCCAAGGCGCAGGGGGCCTAGCCAAAAACATTCAGTACTTC
NA TRBJ1-6 TRBV7-9 NA CASSRGQSTQLTDNSPLHF TGTGCCAGCAGCCGCGGACAGTCAACCCAACTGACGGATAATTCACCCCTCCACTTT
NA TRBJ1-1 TRBV10-3 NA CAISESASEAFF TGTGCCATCAGTGAGTCGGCCAGTGAAGCTTTCTTT
NA TRBJ2-2 TRBV11-3 NA CASSRGSWSTGELFF TGTGCCAGCAGCCGAGGGAGTTGGAGCACCGGGGAGCTGTTTTTT
NA TRBJ2-1 TRBV15 NA CATSRDSTLRMDEQFF TGTGCCACCAGCAGAGATTCCACGCTGCGTATGGATGAGCAGTTCTTC
NA TRBJ1-1 TRBV27 TRBD1 CASSPTTGLWAFF TGTGCCAGCAGTCCAACGACAGGGCTCTGGGCTTTCTTT
NA TRBJ1-1 TRBV18 NA CASSPQLQGNTEAFF TGTGCCAGCTCACCCCAATTACAGGGGAACACTGAAGCTTTCTTT
NA TRBJ1-2 TRBV4-2 TRBD1 CASSHVGQGFDGYTF TGTGCCAGCAGCCACGTGGGACAGGGGTTCGACGGCTACACCTTC
NA TRBJ1-5 TRBV4-1 TRBD1 CASRGTTGPNNQPQHF TGCGCCAGCAGGGGCACGACAGGGCCAAACAATCAGCCCCAGCATTTT
NA TRBJ1-4 TRBV7-3 TRBD1 CASSQWGAGQGATNEKLFF TGTGCCAGCAGCCAATGGGGGGCGGGACAGGGTGCAACTAATGAAAAACTGTTTTTT
NA TRBJ2-1 TRBV18 TRBD1 CASSPPGQGSYNEQFF TGTGCCAGCTCACCACCGGGACAGGGGTCCTACAATGAGCAGTTCTTC
NA TRBJ1-2 TRBV12-5 TRBD1 CASGAGQPDYGYTF TGTGCTAGTGGCGCGGGACAGCCCGATTATGGCTACACCTTC
NA TRBJ1-5 TRBV5-6 NA CASSLTRVGVQHF TGTGCCAGCAGCTTAACGCGGGTAGGTGTCCAGCATTTT
NA TRBJ1-1 TRBV5-8 TRBD1 CASSLWTGGRWNTEAFF TGTGCCAGCAGCTTGTGGACAGGGGGCCGATGGAACACTGAAGCTTTCTTT
NA TRBJ1-6 TRBV30 NA CAWSEGGSDSPLHF TGTGCCTGGAGTGAAGGGGGTAGTGATTCACCCCTCCACTTT
NA TRBJ2-4 TRBV29-1 TRBD1 CSVEDRAKSRAKNIQYF TGCAGCGTTGAGGACAGGGCAAAATCTAGGGCCAAAAACATTCAGTACTTC
NA TRBJ1-6 TRBV9 NA CASSAGGGGSSPLHF TGTGCCAGCAGCGCCGGCGGGGGGGGTTCTTCACCCCTCCACTTT
NA TRBJ2-1 TRBV9 TRBD1 CASSDLQGFEQFF TGTGCCAGCAGCGACTTACAGGGGTTTGAGCAGTTCTTC
NA TRBJ1-4 TRBV19 TRBD1 CASSDRGLNEKLFF TGTGCCAGTAGCGACAGGGGGCTAAATGAAAAACTGTTTTTT
few TRBJ1-1 TRBV6-2/TRBV6-3 NA CASSYQGGNTEAFF TGTGCCAGCAGTTACCAGGGCGGTAACACTGAAGCTTTCTTT
NA TRBJ1-2 TRBV12-3/TRBV12-4 NA CASSLSGAGYTF TGTGCCAGCAGTTTATCAGGTGCTGGCTACACCTTC
NA TRBJ2-5 TRBV6-4 TRBD1 CARPCSPGQGALRQETQYF TGTGCCAGGCCCTGTTCTCCGGGACAGGGAGCATTGAGGCAAGAGACCCAGTACTTC
NA TRBJ1-6 TRBV30 NA CAWSERIGDSPLHF TGTGCCTGGAGTGAGCGTATAGGGGATTCACCCCTCCACTTT
NA TRBJ2-7 TRBV24-1 NA CATSRGSEQYF TGTGCCACCAGTAGGGGGTCCGAGCAGTACTTC
NA TRBJ1-5 TRBV2 TRBD1 CASSPGQGPGIQHF TGTGCCAGCAGTCCTGGACAGGGGCCTGGGATCCAGCATTTT
NA TRBJ2-1 TRBV7-2 TRBD2 CASSLALKASGVNEQFF TGTGCCAGCAGCTTAGCGCTAAAAGCTAGCGGGGTCAATGAGCAGTTCTTC
NA TRBJ2-7 TRBV27 NA CASRSDISYEQYF TGTGCCAGCAGGTCGGACATCTCCTACGAGCAGTACTTC
NA TRBJ1-6 TRBV25-1 NA CASSEYRGNNSPLHF TGTGCCAGCAGTGAATATCGCGGAAATAATTCACCCCTCCACTTT
NA TRBJ2-7 TRBV7-6 NA CASSFSNEQYF TGTGCCAGCAGCTTTTCCAACGAGCAGTACTTC
NA TRBJ2-1 TRBV6-1 TRBD2 CASSELAGWNNEQFF TGTGCCAGCAGTGAACTAGCGGGGTGGAACAATGAGCAGTTCTTC
few TRBJ2-7 TRBV12-3/TRBV12-4 TRBD1 CASRQGSSYEQYF TGTGCCAGCAGACAGGGGAGCTCCTACGAGCAGTACTTC
NA TRBJ2-7 TRBV6-2/TRBV6-3 NA CASSSYRETYEQYF TGTGCCAGCAGTTCTTACAGAGAAACCTACGAGCAGTACTTC
NA TRBJ1-5 TRBV28 NA CASSLTGYSNQPQHF TGTGCCAGCAGTTTGACGGGATATAGCAATCAGCCCCAGCATTTT
NA TRBJ2-1 TRBV10-1 NA CASSELGKRSYNEQFF TGCGCCAGCAGTGAATTGGGGAAGCGGTCCTACAATGAGCAGTTCTTC